The rows below give T cell receptor beta chains drawn from one sample of a study of cytomegalovirus exposure and HLA in healthy donors. Profiled with immunoSEQ multiplex PCR; TCRdb holds only in-frame clones, not every one. The sample includes 65,000 to 90,000 clones, 79% of them seen just once. Sequencing input: PBMCs. The receptors shown here come from a man aged 25-40 years in good health and CMV-seronegative. Both conserved end residues are part of each CDR3. The D gene is left open where the match is weak. Only part of the rows carry a size: once, few, many, or a class if the clone is expanded.

d_call j_call v_call clone_size cdr3_aa cdr3_nt
- TRBJ2-6 TRBV7-9 - CASSSSVSGANVLTF TGTGCCAGCAGCTCTTCGGTCTCTGGGGCCAACGTCCTGACTTTC
- TRBJ1-4 TRBV29-1 - CSGKAGSQGEKLFF TGCAGCGGAAAGGCCGGTTCGCAGGGTGAAAAACTGTTTTTT
TRBD2 TRBJ2-5 TRBV4-3 many CASSQSTGTSVQETQYF TGCGCCAGCAGCCAAAGTACCGGGACTAGCGTCCAAGAGACCCAGTACTTC
- TRBJ1-2 TRBV5-6 once CASSLATVNGYTF TGTGCCAGCAGCTTGGCAACGGTGAATGGCTACACCTTC
TRBD2 TRBJ2-1 TRBV7-6 - CASSLEGGRANEQFF TGTGCCAGCAGCTTAGAAGGCGGGAGGGCCAATGAGCAGTTCTTC
- TRBJ2-6 TRBV6-1 - CASSMSGVGANVLTF TGTGCCAGCAGTATGTCAGGGGTCGGGGCCAACGTCCTGACTTTC
TRBD1 TRBJ2-1 TRBV7-9 - CASSHRDRNYNEQFF TGTGCCAGCAGTCATCGGGACAGAAACTACAATGAGCAGTTCTTC
- TRBJ1-3 TRBV30 - CAWKGGGNTIYF TGTGCCTGGAAAGGGGGTGGAAACACCATATATTTT
TRBD1 TRBJ2-7 TRBV6-5 - CASSYSQGQRFEQYF TGTGCCAGCAGTTACTCACAGGGGCAGCGCTTCGAGCAGTACTTC
- TRBJ2-1 TRBV6-6 once CASLEADEQFF TGTGCCAGCCTAGAGGCGGATGAGCAGTTCTTC
- TRBJ1-3 TRBV9 - CASSVRGDISGNTIYF TGTGCCAGCAGCGTACGGGGGGATATCTCTGGAAACACCATATATTTT
- TRBJ1-2 TRBV23-1 - CASRLKGYTF TGCGCCAGCAGACTTAAAGGCTACACCTTC
TRBD2 TRBJ2-5 TRBV25-1 - CASSEGGETQYF TGTGCCAGCAGTGAGGGAGGGGAGACCCAGTACTTC
TRBD1 TRBJ2-2 TRBV27 - CASSLRATGGTGELFF TGTGCCAGCAGTTTACGCGCGACAGGGGGGACCGGGGAGCTGTTTTTT
TRBD1 TRBJ1-1 TRBV11-3 - CASSSRTGGLTEAFF TGTGCCAGCAGCTCTCGGACAGGTGGTCTGACTGAAGCTTTCTTT
- TRBJ1-1 TRBV6-1 - CASKGVPEAFF TGTGCCAGCAAGGGGGTCCCTGAAGCTTTCTTT
- TRBJ2-5 TRBV10-3 - CAISEPTSGRIRETQYF TGTGCCATCAGTGAACCGACTAGTGGGCGGATCCGAGAGACCCAGTACTTC
- TRBJ2-6 TRBV29-1 - CSVRMGSSGANVLTF TGCAGCGTACGGATGGGGAGCTCTGGGGCCAACGTCCTGACTTTC
- TRBJ2-3 TRBV29-1 - CSASRRRSDTDTQYF TGCAGCGCCTCAAGACGGAGGTCCGACACAGATACGCAGTATTTT
TRBD1 TRBJ1-4 TRBV4-1 few CASSQEGQGNEKLFF TGCGCCAGCAGCCAAGAAGGACAGGGTAATGAAAAACTGTTTTTT
TRBD2 TRBJ2-3 TRBV29-1 - CSVRTSGNTDTQYF TGCAGCGTCAGGACTAGCGGCAACACAGATACGCAGTATTTT
TRBD2 TRBJ2-2 TRBV7-2 once CASRTSGSLEVGELFF TGTGCCAGCAGGACCAGCGGGAGCCTTGAAGTGGGGGAGCTGTTTTTT
- TRBJ1-4 TRBV5-6 few CASSKERLGGVF TGTGCCAGCAGCAAGGAAAGACTGGGAGGGGTTTTT
- TRBJ1-1 TRBV19 - CASSMKGDTEAFF TGTGCCAGTAGTATGAAGGGGGACACTGAAGCTTTCTTT
- TRBJ2-3 TRBV28 once CASVEADTQYF TGTGCCAGTGTTGAGGCAGATACGCAGTATTTT
TRBD1 TRBJ1-5 TRBV27 - CASSLNRGGQPQHF TGTGCCAGCAGCCTTAACAGGGGAGGTCAGCCCCAGCATTTT
- TRBJ1-2 TRBV5-6 few CASSLAGRVPSYGYTF TGTGCCAGCAGCTTGGCGGGCAGGGTGCCGTCCTATGGCTACACCTTC
TRBD2 TRBJ2-3 TRBV27 - CASSSSGGNTDTQYF TGTGCCAGCAGTAGCAGCGGGGGAAACACAGATACGCAGTATTTT
TRBD2 TRBJ2-3 TRBV7-8 - CASSRISGLRTDTQYF TGTGCCAGCAGTCGGATTTCGGGACTACGCACAGATACGCAGTATTTT
TRBD1 TRBJ1-3 TRBV7-2 - CASSLRTGPGNTIYF TGTGCCAGCAGCTTACGGACAGGGCCTGGAAACACCATATATTTT
TRBD1 TRBJ2-7 TRBV5-6 - CASSRTGQGPPEYF TGTGCCAGCAGCCGAACGGGACAGGGGCCCCCGGAGTACTTC
- TRBJ1-4 TRBV21-1 - CASSEDGGQDGATNEKLFF TGTGCCAGCAGCGAAGATGGGGGACAGGATGGAGCAACTAATGAAAAACTGTTTTTT
TRBD1 TRBJ1-2 TRBV30 once CAWETGGLVGYTF TGTGCCTGGGAGACAGGGGGCTTGGTTGGCTACACCTTC
TRBD1 TRBJ2-1 TRBV6-1 - CASSDQGARNEQFF TGTGCCAGCAGTGATCAGGGGGCGAGGAATGAGCAGTTCTTC
- TRBJ2-7 TRBV7-8 once CASSLRDEQYF TGTGCCAGCAGCTTACGGGACGAGCAGTACTTC
- TRBJ1-1 TRBV7-9 - CASTESREQAFF TGTGCCAGCACCGAGTCCAGGGAACAAGCTTTCTTT
TRBD1 TRBJ2-7 TRBV2 - CASRGGQGTFNEQYF TGTGCCAGCAGAGGGGGACAGGGGACATTTAACGAGCAGTACTTC
TRBD1 TRBJ2-7 TRBV7-9 - CASSLEGAGAYEQYF TGTGCCAGCAGCTTAGAGGGGGCAGGGGCTTACGAGCAGTACTTC
- TRBJ2-7 TRBV19 - CASSMESSVFYEQYF TGTGCCAGTAGTATGGAGTCGAGTGTTTTCTACGAGCAGTACTTC
TRBD2 TRBJ2-3 TRBV5-6 - CASSLEWGTSGTDTQYF TGTGCCAGCAGCCTAGAGTGGGGGACTAGCGGCACAGATACGCAGTATTTT
TRBD1 TRBJ2-7 TRBV5-5 - CASSFRDRGFYEQYF TGTGCCAGCAGCTTCCGGGACAGGGGATTCTACGAGCAGTACTTC
TRBD2 TRBJ2-1 TRBV9 - CASSVTPRGGGEEQFF TGTGCCAGCAGCGTAACGCCTCGGGGCGGGGGAGAGGAGCAGTTCTTC
TRBD1 TRBJ1-1 TRBV5-6 once CASSWGQGLPEAFF TGTGCCAGCAGCTGGGGACAGGGGCTACCTGAAGCTTTCTTT
- TRBJ2-7 TRBV29-1 once CSVAVSSYEQYF TGCAGCGTTGCTGTTAGCTCCTACGAGCAGTACTTC
- TRBJ2-1 TRBV2 once CASSEGEESEQFF TGTGCCAGCAGTGAAGGGGAGGAAAGTGAGCAGTTCTTC
- TRBJ2-2 TRBV18 - CASSPSSTRTGELFF TGTGCCAGCTCACCCTCTTCGACTAGAACCGGGGAGCTGTTTTTT
- TRBJ2-7 TRBV7-2 - CASSLSGLTTYEQYF TGTGCCAGCAGCTTATCGGGACTTACCACCTACGAGCAGTACTTC
- TRBJ2-7 TRBV7-2 - CASSPKEGTWSYEQYF TGTGCCAGCAGCCCGAAGGAGGGTACCTGGTCCTACGAGCAGTACTTC
- TRBJ2-5 TRBV29-1 - CSVDGGQVQYF TGCAGCGTTGACGGGGGGCAGGTCCAGTACTTC
TRBD2 TRBJ2-4 TRBV5-4 once CASSLGPSGKNIQYF TGTGCCAGCAGCTTGGGGCCTAGCGGTAAAAACATTCAGTACTTC
- TRBJ2-4 TRBV28 - CASSLQRNIQYF TGTGCCAGCAGCCTACAGAGAAACATTCAGTACTTC